Listed below are T cell receptor beta chains from one sample, sequenced in a study of blood T cells in healthy people across ages. TCRdb re-called the 5' RACE reads with MiXCR, one entry per CDR3 protein. The profile shows about 1.6 million distinct CDR3 sequences, roughly a third of them singletons. The sequenced sample consisted of blood. The receptors were sampled from a woman aged 25-40 years in good health. CDR3s include the opening cysteine and the closing phenylalanine or tryptophan. A D gene is named only where the DNA matches it firmly. Size tells how often a clone was seen (once, few, many) or the class of an expanded clone, and some rows leave it out.

J | size | V | D | CDR3 | DNA
TRBJ2-5 | - | TRBV20-1 | - | CSARFGGAETQYF | TGCAGTGCTCGCTTTGGGGGGGCGGAGACCCAGTACTTC
TRBJ2-7 | - | TRBV7-2 | TRBD2 | CASSLTGTSAHEQYF | TGTGCCAGCAGCTTAACCGGGACTAGCGCCCACGAGCAGTACTTC
TRBJ1-2 | - | TRBV3-1 | - | CASSHGRGFGYTF | TGTGCCAGCAGCCACGGTCGAGGGTTTGGCTACACCTTC
TRBJ1-5 | - | TRBV10-3 | - | CAISESESSNQPQHF | TGTGCCATCAGTGAGTCGGAAAGTAGCAATCAGCCCCAGCATTTT
TRBJ2-5 | - | TRBV27 | - | CASSPWGGLQETQYF | TGTGCCAGCAGTCCCTGGGGCGGGCTTCAAGAGACCCAGTACTTC
TRBJ1-2 | few | TRBV13 | - | CASSLGDTGRNGYTF | TGTGCCAGCAGCTTAGGCGATACAGGGAGGAATGGCTACACCTTC
TRBJ2-1 | few | TRBV7-9 | - | CASSLVRSYNEQFF | TGTGCCAGCAGCTTAGTCAGAAGCTACAATGAGCAGTTCTTC
TRBJ2-1 | - | TRBV5-5 | - | CASSSWTTDSEQFF | TGTGCCAGCAGCTCCTGGACTACAGACAGTGAGCAGTTCTTC
TRBJ1-2 | few | TRBV27 | - | CASSSSSGEAHYGYTF | TGTGCCAGCAGTTCCAGTTCAGGGGAAGCGCACTATGGCTACACCTTC
TRBJ2-6 | - | TRBV7-3 | - | CASSLGNAGANVLTF | TGTGCCAGCAGCTTGGGTAACGCTGGGGCCAACGTCCTGACTTTC
TRBJ2-3 | few | TRBV4-2 | TRBD2 | CASSQLGLAGDTDTQYF | TGTGCCAGCAGCCAACTGGGACTAGCGGGGGACACAGATACGCAGTATTTT
TRBJ2-7 | once | TRBV20-1 | TRBD1 | CSARELTGGDNEQYF | TGCAGTGCTAGAGAGCTGACAGGGGGGGACAATGAGCAGTACTTC
TRBJ2-1 | once | TRBV5-1 | TRBD2 | CAGSLLAGLYNEQFF | TGCGCCGGCAGCTTGCTAGCGGGGCTATACAATGAGCAGTTCTTC
TRBJ2-5 | few | TRBV10-3 | TRBD1 | CATTEGAYQETQYF | TGTGCCACCACTGAGGGGGCCTACCAAGAGACCCAGTACTTC
TRBJ2-7 | few | TRBV12-3/TRBV12-4 | - | CASSLQGSTFYEQYF | TGTGCCAGCAGTTTGCAGGGGTCAACGTTCTACGAGCAGTACTTC
TRBJ2-3 | - | TRBV24-1 | - | CATSDPPESTREDTQYF | TGTGCCACCAGTGATCCCCCCGAGTCCACCAGGGAAGATACGCAGTATTTT
TRBJ2-7 | - | TRBV27 | TRBD2 | CASSPKRGGYEQYF | TGTGCCAGCAGTCCTAAGCGGGGGGGGTACGAGCAGTACTTC
TRBJ2-2 | - | TRBV7-9 | - | CASNNREGTGELFF | TGTGCCAGCAATAACAGGGAAGGGACCGGGGAGCTGTTTTTT
TRBJ2-3 | - | TRBV20-1 | - | CSARPTVSTDTQYF | TGCAGTGCTAGACCGACGGTTTCCACAGATACGCAGTATTTT
TRBJ2-7 | - | TRBV12-3/TRBV12-4 | - | CASSAWDEQYF | TGTGCCAGCAGCGCCTGGGACGAGCAGTACTTC
TRBJ2-7 | few | TRBV25-1 | - | CASSVAGMYEQYF | TGTGCCAGCAGTGTTGCGGGAATGTACGAGCAGTACTTC
TRBJ2-5 | few | TRBV5-1 | - | CASSLGPGKRETQYF | TGCGCCAGCAGCTTGGGTCCAGGGAAACGAGAGACCCAGTACTTC
TRBJ1-1 | - | TRBV27 | TRBD1 | CASKMTGAFTEAFF | TGTGCCAGCAAAATGACAGGGGCTTTTACTGAAGCTTTCTTT
TRBJ1-2 | few | TRBV29-1 | - | CSVVQQGGYGYTF | TGCAGCGTTGTTCAGCAGGGTGGTTATGGCTACACCTTC
TRBJ1-4 | - | TRBV5-1 | TRBD1 | CASSTGAAEKLFF | TGCGCCAGCAGCACAGGGGCTGCGGAAAAACTGTTTTTT
TRBJ1-4 | - | TRBV20-1 | TRBD1 | CSAKGQGGEKLFF | TGCAGTGCAAAGGGACAGGGAGGTGAAAAACTGTTTTTT
TRBJ2-5 | - | TRBV13 | TRBD1 | CASSLSDREETQYF | TGTGCCAGCAGCTTATCGGACAGGGAGGAGACCCAGTACTTC
TRBJ2-2 | few | TRBV20-1 | - | CSARSYAHPTGELFF | TGCAGTGCTAGATCTTATGCACACCCCACCGGGGAGCTGTTTTTT
TRBJ2-5 | - | TRBV9 | TRBD2 | CASSVGQASGGTQYF | TGTGCCAGCAGCGTAGGGCAGGCTAGCGGCGGGACCCAGTACTTC
TRBJ1-2 | few | TRBV20-1 | - | CSARDLNRASYGYTF | TGCAGTGCTAGAGATTTGAACAGGGCCTCCTATGGCTACACCTTC
TRBJ1-1 | - | TRBV6-1 | - | CASRDSYTEAFF | TGTGCCAGCAGGGACAGTTACACTGAAGCTTTCTTT
TRBJ2-3 | few | TRBV12-3/TRBV12-4 | - | CASSLLQGGDTQYF | TGTGCCAGCAGTTTACTACAGGGAGGAGATACGCAGTATTTT
TRBJ2-7 | - | TRBV7-9 | - | CASSNEDKPYEQYF | TGTGCCAGCAGCAACGAGGACAAACCCTACGAGCAGTACTTC
TRBJ2-3 | - | TRBV29-1 | - | CSVAGRGNTQYF | TGCAGCGTTGCTGGTCGTGGCAATACGCAGTATTTT
TRBJ2-5 | - | TRBV12-3/TRBV12-4 | - | CASSLGQGYQETQYF | TGTGCCAGCAGTTTAGGGCAGGGCTACCAAGAGACCCAGTACTTC
TRBJ2-7 | - | TRBV7-9 | TRBD2 | CATTSGTGDYEQYF | TGTGCCACAACCAGCGGGACCGGAGATTACGAGCAGTACTTC
TRBJ2-4 | few | TRBV6-1 | TRBD2 | CASSPSGSGGKNIQYF | TGTGCCAGCAGTCCCAGCGGGAGTGGCGGCAAAAACATTCAGTACTTC
TRBJ2-7 | few | TRBV5-1 | TRBD2 | CASSFSGRVYEQYF | TGCGCCAGCAGCTTTAGCGGGAGAGTCTACGAGCAGTACTTC
TRBJ2-5 | - | TRBV7-9 | - | CASSLAPELETQYF | TGTGCCAGCAGCTTAGCACCTGAATTGGAGACCCAGTACTTC
TRBJ2-1 | - | TRBV12-3/TRBV12-4 | TRBD2 | CASSLSGVMDEQFF | TGTGCCAGCAGTTTGAGCGGGGTCATGGATGAGCAGTTCTTC
TRBJ2-5 | - | TRBV9 | TRBD2 | CASSAGLAVLAETQYF | TGTGCCAGCAGCGCTGGACTAGCGGTACTTGCGGAGACCCAGTACTTC
TRBJ2-5 | - | TRBV6-1 | - | CASSEGHFFGETQYF | TGTGCCAGCAGTGAGGGACACTTTTTTGGGGAGACCCAGTACTTC
TRBJ2-5 | few | TRBV4-2 | TRBD2 | CASSQDRAGGPLEETQYF | TGTGCCAGCAGCCAAGATAGGGCGGGAGGGCCCTTGGAAGAGACCCAGTACTTC
TRBJ2-7 | many | TRBV6-2/TRBV6-3 | - | CASMQGPYEQYF | TGTGCCAGCATGCAGGGACCCTACGAGCAGTACTTC
TRBJ2-1 | few | TRBV11-2 | - | CASSLDRSAGMFYNEQFF | TGTGCCAGCAGCTTAGATCGGTCTGCAGGGATGTTCTACAATGAGCAGTTCTTC
TRBJ1-2 | few | TRBV7-9 | - | CASSFSGDGGYTF | TGTGCCAGCAGCTTTTCAGGGGACGGCGGCTACACCTTC
TRBJ1-5 | few | TRBV10-3 | TRBD1 | CAISEFGTEYNQPQHF | TGTGCCATCAGTGAGTTCGGGACAGAGTACAATCAGCCCCAGCATTTT
TRBJ2-3 | - | TRBV12-3/TRBV12-4 | - | CASGGSADTQYF | TGTGCCAGCGGGGGGAGCGCAGATACGCAGTATTTT
TRBJ2-7 | few | TRBV9 | - | CASSVEPRGQQYF | TGTGCCAGCAGCGTAGAACCGCGAGGGCAGCAGTACTTC
TRBJ2-7 | few | TRBV5-6 | - | CASAGGGSVTSYEQYF | TGTGCTAGTGCAGGTGGGGGGTCCGTCACCTCCTACGAGCAGTACTTC
TRBJ1-1 | many | TRBV5-1 | - | CASSPQGSEAFF | TGCGCCAGCAGCCCCCAGGGGAGTGAAGCTTTCTTT
TRBJ2-6 | - | TRBV7-3 | - | CASSLTGGANVLTF | TGTGCCAGCAGCTTGACAGGAGGGGCCAACGTCCTGACTTTC
TRBJ1-2 | few | TRBV20-1 | - | CSARAPAGWGYGYTF | TGCAGTGCTAGAGCCCCGGCAGGTTGGGGGTATGGCTACACCTTC
TRBJ1-2 | few | TRBV7-9 | - | CASSHRTEHYGYTF | TGTGCCAGCAGCCACAGGACAGAACACTATGGCTACACCTTC
TRBJ1-6 | - | TRBV25-1 | TRBD1 | CASSPLWQGDSPLHF | TGTGCCAGCAGCCCTTTATGGCAGGGGGATTCACCCCTCCACTTT
TRBJ2-7 | - | TRBV6-2/TRBV6-3 | TRBD1 | CASERQGSYEQYF | TGTGCCAGCGAGCGACAGGGGTCCTACGAGCAGTACTTC
TRBJ1-1 | once | TRBV5-1 | - | CASLGGINTEAFF | TGCGCCAGCTTGGGGGGTATTAACACTGAAGCTTTCTTT
TRBJ2-1 | few | TRBV7-9 | - | CASSPTTGRYNEQFF | TGTGCCAGCAGCCCCACGACGGGACGGTACAATGAGCAGTTCTTC
TRBJ2-1 | - | TRBV20-1 | TRBD2 | CSARGLAGLSYNEQFF | TGCAGTGCTAGGGGACTAGCGGGCCTCTCCTACAATGAGCAGTTCTTC